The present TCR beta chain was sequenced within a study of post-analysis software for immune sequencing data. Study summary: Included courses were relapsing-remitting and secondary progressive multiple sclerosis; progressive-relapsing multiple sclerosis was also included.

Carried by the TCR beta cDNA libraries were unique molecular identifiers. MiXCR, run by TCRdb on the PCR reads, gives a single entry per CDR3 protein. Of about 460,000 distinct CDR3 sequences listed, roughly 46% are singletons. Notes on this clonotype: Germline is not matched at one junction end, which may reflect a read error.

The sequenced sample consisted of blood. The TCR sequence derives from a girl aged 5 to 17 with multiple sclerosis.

The CDR3 protein is CANSTTGGRNEQYF. The CDR3 region has the DNA TGTGCCAATAGTACGACAGGGGGTAGGAACGAGCAGTACTTC. V usage is TRBV19 and J usage is TRBJ2-7; 9 bases are shared with TRBD1. The CDR3 has 14 amino acids. Germline lookup yields CDR1 LNHDA and CDR2 SQIVND (reference sequence).